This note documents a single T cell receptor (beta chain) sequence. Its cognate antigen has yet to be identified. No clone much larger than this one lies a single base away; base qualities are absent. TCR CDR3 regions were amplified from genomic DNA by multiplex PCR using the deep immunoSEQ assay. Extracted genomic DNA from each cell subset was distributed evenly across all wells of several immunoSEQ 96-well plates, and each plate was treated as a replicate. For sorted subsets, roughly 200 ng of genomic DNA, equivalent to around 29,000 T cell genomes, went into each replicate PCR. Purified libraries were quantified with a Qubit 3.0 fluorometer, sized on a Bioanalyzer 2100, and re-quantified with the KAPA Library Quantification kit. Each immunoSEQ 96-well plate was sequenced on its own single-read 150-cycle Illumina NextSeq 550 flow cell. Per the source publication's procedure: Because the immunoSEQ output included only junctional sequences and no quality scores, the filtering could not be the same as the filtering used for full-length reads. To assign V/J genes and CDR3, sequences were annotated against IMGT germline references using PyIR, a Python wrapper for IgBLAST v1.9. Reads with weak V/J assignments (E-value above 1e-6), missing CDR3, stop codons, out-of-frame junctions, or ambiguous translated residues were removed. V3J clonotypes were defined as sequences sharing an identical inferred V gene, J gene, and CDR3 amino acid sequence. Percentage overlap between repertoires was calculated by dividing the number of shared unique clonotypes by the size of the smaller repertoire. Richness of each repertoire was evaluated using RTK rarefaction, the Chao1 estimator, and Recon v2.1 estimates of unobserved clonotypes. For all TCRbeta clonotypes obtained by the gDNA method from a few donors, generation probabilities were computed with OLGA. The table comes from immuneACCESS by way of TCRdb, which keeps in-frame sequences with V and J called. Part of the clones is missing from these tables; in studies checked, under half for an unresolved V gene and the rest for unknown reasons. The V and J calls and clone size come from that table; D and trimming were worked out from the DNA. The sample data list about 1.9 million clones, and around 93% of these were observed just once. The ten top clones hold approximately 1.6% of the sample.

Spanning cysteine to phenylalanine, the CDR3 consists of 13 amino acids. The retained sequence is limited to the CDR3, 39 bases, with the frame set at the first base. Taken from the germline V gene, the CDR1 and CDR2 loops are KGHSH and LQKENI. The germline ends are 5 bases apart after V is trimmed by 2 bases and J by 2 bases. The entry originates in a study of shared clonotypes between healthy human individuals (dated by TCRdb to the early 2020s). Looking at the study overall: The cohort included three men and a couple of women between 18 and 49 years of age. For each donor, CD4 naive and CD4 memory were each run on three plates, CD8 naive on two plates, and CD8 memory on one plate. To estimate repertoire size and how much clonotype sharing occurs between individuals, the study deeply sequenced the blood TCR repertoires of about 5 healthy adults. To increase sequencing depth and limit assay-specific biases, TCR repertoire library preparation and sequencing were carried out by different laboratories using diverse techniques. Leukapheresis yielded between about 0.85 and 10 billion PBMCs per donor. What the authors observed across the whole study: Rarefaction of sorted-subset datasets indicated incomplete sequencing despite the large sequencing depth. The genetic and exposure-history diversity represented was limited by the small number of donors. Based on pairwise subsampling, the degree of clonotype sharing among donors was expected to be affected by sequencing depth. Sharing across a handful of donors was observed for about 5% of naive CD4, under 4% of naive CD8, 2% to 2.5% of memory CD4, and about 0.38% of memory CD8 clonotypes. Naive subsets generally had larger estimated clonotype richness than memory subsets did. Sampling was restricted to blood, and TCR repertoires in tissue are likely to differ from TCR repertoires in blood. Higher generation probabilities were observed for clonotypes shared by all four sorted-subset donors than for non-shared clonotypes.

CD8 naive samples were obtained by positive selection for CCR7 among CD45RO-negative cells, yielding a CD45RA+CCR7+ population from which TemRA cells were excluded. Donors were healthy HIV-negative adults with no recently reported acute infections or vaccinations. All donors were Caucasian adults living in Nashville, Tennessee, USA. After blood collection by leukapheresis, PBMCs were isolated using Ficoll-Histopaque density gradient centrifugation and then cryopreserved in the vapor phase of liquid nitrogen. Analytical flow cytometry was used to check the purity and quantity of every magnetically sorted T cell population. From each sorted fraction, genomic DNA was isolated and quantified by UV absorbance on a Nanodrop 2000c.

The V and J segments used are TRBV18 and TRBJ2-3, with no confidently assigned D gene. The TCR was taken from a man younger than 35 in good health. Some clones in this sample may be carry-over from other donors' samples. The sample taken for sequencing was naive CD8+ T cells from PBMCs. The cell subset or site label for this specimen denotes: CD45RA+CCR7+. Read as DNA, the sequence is TGTGCCAGCTCACCAATAGCCACAGATACGCAGTATTTT. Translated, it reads CASSPIATDTQYF.